These 10 T cell receptor beta chains were all obtained from the same sample, sequenced in a study of blood T cell repertoires in COVID-19. Profiling relied on immunoSEQ multiplex PCR, and the TCRdb table lists in-frame clones only, not all of them. The table shows approximately 300,000 clones, with roughly 86% occurring only once. Source material: PBMCs or T cells enriched from blood (not recorded which). These receptors all stem from a woman aged 18-29 years who had recovered from COVID-19.

The chain links TRBV5-1 to TRBJ2-5, with D perhaps TRBD2 (6 bases). The V and J ends lost 3 bases and 1 base respectively, with 10 bases between them. The CDR3 contains 14 residues. Germline values: CDR1 SGHRS, CDR2 YFSETQ. CDR3 region: CASSWGVVQETQYF. The DNA of the CDR3 is TGCGCCAGCAGCTGGGGGGTGGTCCAAGAGACCCAGTACTTC. Full variable domain (missing parts from reference TRBV5-1 and TRBJ2-5): KAGVTQTPRYLIKTRGQQVTLSCSPISGHRSVSWYQQTPGQGLQFLFEYFSETQRNKGNFPGRFSGRQFSNSRSEMNVSTLELGDSALYLCASSWGVVQETQYFGPGTRLLVL.

The V call is TRBV7-2, the J call TRBJ2-7; tentatively, D is TRBD2 (5 bases). From germline, CDR1 is SGHTA and CDR2 FQGNSA. Deletions cut 5 bases from V and 6 bases from J, with 17 bases between. The CDR3 sequence is 14 residues long. The CDR3: CASSPSRRIFEQYF. The CDR3 region has the DNA TGTGCCAGCAGCCCATCCCGGAGGATTTTCGAGCAGTACTTC.

This rearrangement joins TRBV3-1 (or the pseudogene TRBV3-2) to TRBJ2-5; TRBD2 matches at 10 bases. V trimming: 4 bases; J trimming: 4 bases; junction bases outside the gene matches: 6. The CDR3 runs 15 residues. CDR1 is LGHDT and CDR2 is YNNKEL in the germline V gene (reference sequence). CDR3 sequence (DNA): TGTGCCAGCAGCCCCGAGCGGGAGGGCCGAGAGACCCAGTACTTC. Encoded protein: CASSPEREGRETQYF.

In its sample, this clone was seen a few times. This sequence joins TRBV7-8 and TRBJ1-6; a weak D match, TRBD1 (6 bases). The CDR3 is 15 residues long. Per the germline V gene, CDR1 is SGHVS and CDR2 is FQNEAQ. Trimming shortened V by 4 bases and J by 7 bases, and 14 bases separated the two germline ends. CDR3 amino acids: CASSSHRDRNSPLHF. CDR3 coding DNA: TGTGCCAGCAGCTCCCACAGGGACCGGAATTCACCCCTCCACTTT.

The chain combines TRBV25-1 with TRBJ1-4; 11 positions agree with TRBD1. The V gene's germline CDR1 is MGHDK and CDR2 SYGVNS. V was pared by 3 bases and J by 1 base, with 7 bases of the junction left unmatched. The length of the CDR3 is 18 residues. CDR3 region: CASSDGQGAVGTNEKLFF. In DNA, the CDR3 is TGTGCCAGCAGTGACGGACAGGGGGCGGTTGGAACTAATGAAAAACTGTTTTTT.

In DNA, the CDR3 is TGTGCCAGCACCCAAAGGGGTCAGGGGGCCTCCGGGGAGCTGTTTTTT. Translation: CASTQRGQGASGELFF. The gene calls are TRBV5-4 and TRBJ2-2; 8 positions agree with TRBD1. This CDR3 is built from 16 residues. With 6 bases clipped from V and 6 bases from J, the junction kept 13 bases outside the gene matches. CDR1 is SGHNT, CDR2 YYREEE, per germline (reference sequence).

This clone was picked up one time. This sequence joins TRBV14 and TRBJ1-4; no firm D call. V was shortened by 4 bases and J by 1 base, with 10 bases between the two germline ends. Germline CDR1 is SGHDN and CDR2 is FVKESK. This CDR3 is built from 15 residues. CDR3 DNA sequence: TGTGCCAGCAGCCCTACTGCGTTAACTAATGAAAAACTGTTTTTT. Its translation is CASSPTALTNEKLFF.

The chain recombines TRBV5-4 with TRBJ1-6; D remains unclear. Trimming removed 4 bases from V and 6 bases from J, with 11 bases in between. The CDR3 has 14 amino acids. Germline CDR1 and CDR2: SGHNT and YYREEE (reference sequence). The DNA for the CDR3 is TGTGCCAGCAGCCCGGGTGGTATTAATTCACCCCTCCACTTT. This codes for CASSPGGINSPLHF.

The genes are TRBV27 and TRBJ1-2; D not certain. The germline V gene encodes CDR1 MNHEY and CDR2 SMNVEV (reference sequence). Trimming removed 7 bases from V and 7 bases from J, with 16 bases in between. This CDR3 is 13 amino acids long. For the CDR3, the DNA is TGTGCCAGCAAAGGAGCTATTAGTCGTGGCTACACCTTC. Residues: CASKGAISRGYTF.

The genes are TRBV19 and TRBJ1-2; D remains ambiguous. This CDR3 spans 16 amino acids. CDR1 and CDR2 from the germline V gene are LNHDA and SQIVND (reference sequence). Trimming cost V 4 bases and J 2 bases, with 17 bases left between them. The CDR3 region has the DNA TGTGCCAGTAGTAGATTCCTGGGAGTGGTGAACTATGGCTACACCTTC. Translated, it gives CASSRFLGVVNYGYTF.